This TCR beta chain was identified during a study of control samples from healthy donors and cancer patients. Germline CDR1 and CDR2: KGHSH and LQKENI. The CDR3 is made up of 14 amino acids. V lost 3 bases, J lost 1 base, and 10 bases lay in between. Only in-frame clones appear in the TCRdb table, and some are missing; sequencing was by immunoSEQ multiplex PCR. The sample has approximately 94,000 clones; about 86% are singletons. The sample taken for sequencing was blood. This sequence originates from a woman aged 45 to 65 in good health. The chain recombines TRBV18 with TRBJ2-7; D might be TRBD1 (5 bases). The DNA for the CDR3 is TGTGCCAGCTCACCGGTGACAGCGTCCTACGAGCAGTACTTC. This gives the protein CASSPVTASYEQYF.